Shown below are 7 T cell receptor beta chains from a single sample sequenced in a study of high-grade serous ovarian cancer treatment subgroups. Clones were sequenced by immunoSEQ multiplex PCR, and TCRdb holds only the in-frame ones, with some missing. The top ten hold approximately 7% of the sample, which has fewer than 8,500 clones, 79% seen once. Tumor tissue was taken before any definitive surgery or chemotherapy was given. Sequenced input: tumor tissue. These receptors were collected from a human donor with high-grade serous ovarian cancer.

The chain joins TRBV4-2 to TRBJ1-2, with D hard to call. Trimming shortened V by 4 bases and J by 5 bases, and 11 bases separated the two germline ends. The CDR3 is 13 amino acids. Germline-derived CDR1 and CDR2 are LGHNA and YNFKEQ. The CDR3, as DNA: TGTGCCAGCAGCCGTAGATTACAGTATGGCTACACCTTC. This gives the protein CASSRRLQYGYTF.

The V gene is TRBV4-3, the J gene TRBJ2-5; TRBD2 agrees at 12 bases. With the DNA end fitting TRBJ2-7 better, the J assignment may be wrong. The CDR3 has 18 residues. The germline gives CDR1 LGHNA, CDR2 YSLEER. The CDR3 loop is CASSQERWASGRVYEQYF. DNA of the CDR3: TGCGCCAGCAGCCAAGAAAGGTGGGCTAGCGGGAGGGTCTACGAGCAGTACTTC.

V and J are TRBV6-1 and TRBJ1-5, with D uncertain. V was cut by 2 bases and J by 0 bases, with 2 bases left in between. The germline CDR1 and CDR2 sequences are MNHNS and SASEGT. The CDR3 is 13 amino acids. DNA for the CDR3: TGTGCCAGCAGTGAATCTAGCAATCAGCCCCAGCATTTT. Translating gives CASSESSNQPQHF.

The chain couples TRBV7-2 to TRBJ1-2; 8 bases agree with TRBD1. The trim removed 5 bases at V and 4 bases at J, leaving 9 bases unmatched. From germline, CDR1 is SGHTA and CDR2 FQGNSA. The CDR3 extends over 15 amino acids. CDR3 in amino acids: CASSPSQQGVYGYTF. The CDR3 DNA reads TGTGCCAGCAGCCCGAGCCAACAGGGGGTCTATGGCTACACCTTC.

The chain has TRBV6-4 and TRBJ2-2; D is unresolved. CDR3 length: 13 residues. V shed 2 bases and J shed 7 bases, with 8 bases lying between them. Per the germline V gene, CDR1 is MRHNA and CDR2 is SNTAGT. The CDR3 is CASSDRAGGELFF. As DNA, the CDR3 is TGTGCCAGCAGTGACAGGGCCGGCGGGGAGCTGTTTTTT.

This rearrangement joins TRBV27 to TRBJ2-1, with 11 bases that match TRBD2. Germline trimming cut 5 bases from V and 8 bases from J; bases unmatched to any gene: 5. CDR3 size: 14 residues. Germline V lookup: CDR1 MNHEY, CDR2 SMNVEV (reference sequence). In nucleotides, the CDR3 is TGTGCCAGCAGTCTAGCGGGAGGACAATATGAGCAGTTCTTC. Its translation: CASSLAGGQYEQFF.

The gene calls are TRBV30 and TRBJ1-1; 8 positions agree with TRBD1. V shed 5 bases and J 1 base; nucleotides not matched to a gene: 3. Germline lookup yields CDR1 GTSNPN and CDR2 SVGIG (reference sequence). The CDR3 runs to 13 residues. CDR3 sequence: CAWGTGQNTEAFF. In nucleotides, the CDR3 is TGTGCCTGGGGGACAGGCCAGAACACTGAAGCTTTCTTT.